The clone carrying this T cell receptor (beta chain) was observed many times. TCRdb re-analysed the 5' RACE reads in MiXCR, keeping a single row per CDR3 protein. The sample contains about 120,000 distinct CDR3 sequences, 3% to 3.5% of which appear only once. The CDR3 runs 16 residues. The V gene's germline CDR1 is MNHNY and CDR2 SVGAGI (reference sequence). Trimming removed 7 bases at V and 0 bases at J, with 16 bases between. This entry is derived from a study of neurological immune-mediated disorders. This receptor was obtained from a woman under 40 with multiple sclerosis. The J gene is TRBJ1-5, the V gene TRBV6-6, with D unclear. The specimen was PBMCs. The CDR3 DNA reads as TGTGCCAGCAAAGTTAATCCCCTCAATAGCAATCAGCCCCAGCATTTT. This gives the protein CASKVNPLNSNQPQHF.